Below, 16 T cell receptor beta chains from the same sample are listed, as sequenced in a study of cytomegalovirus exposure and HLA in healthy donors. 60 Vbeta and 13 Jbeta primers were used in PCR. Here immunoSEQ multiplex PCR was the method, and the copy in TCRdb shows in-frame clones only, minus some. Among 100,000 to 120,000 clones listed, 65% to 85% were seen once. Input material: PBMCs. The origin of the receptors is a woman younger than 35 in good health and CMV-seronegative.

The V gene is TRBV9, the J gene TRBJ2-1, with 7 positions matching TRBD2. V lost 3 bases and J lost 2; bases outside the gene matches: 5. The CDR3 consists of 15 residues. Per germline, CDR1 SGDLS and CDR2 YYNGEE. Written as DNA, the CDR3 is TGTGCCAGCAGCGCTTCTACTAGCGCCTACAATGAGCAGTTCTTC. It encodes CASSASTSAYNEQFF.

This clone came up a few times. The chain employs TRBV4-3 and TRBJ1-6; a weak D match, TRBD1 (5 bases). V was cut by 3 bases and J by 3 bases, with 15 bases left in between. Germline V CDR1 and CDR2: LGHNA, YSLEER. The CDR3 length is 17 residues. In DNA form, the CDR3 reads TGCGCCAGCAGCCAGGACCTGGGTCAGGGCTATAATTCACCCCTCCACTTT. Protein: CASSQDLGQGYNSPLHF.

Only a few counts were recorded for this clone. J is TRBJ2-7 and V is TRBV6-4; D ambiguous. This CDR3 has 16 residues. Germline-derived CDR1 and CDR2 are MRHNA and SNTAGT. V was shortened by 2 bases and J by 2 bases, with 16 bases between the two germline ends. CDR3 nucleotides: TGTGCCAGCAGTGACGAATTTGTGATAGCTACCTACGAGCAGTACGTC. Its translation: CASSDEFVIATYEQYV.

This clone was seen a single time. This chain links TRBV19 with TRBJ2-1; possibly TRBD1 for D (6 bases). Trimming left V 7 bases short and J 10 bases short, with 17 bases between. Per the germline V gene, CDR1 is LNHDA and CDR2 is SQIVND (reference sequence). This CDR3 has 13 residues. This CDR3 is CASNSRGGSEQFF. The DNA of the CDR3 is TGTGCCAGTAATTCCCGAGGGGGATCGGAGCAGTTCTTC. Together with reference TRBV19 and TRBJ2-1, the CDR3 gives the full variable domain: DGGITQSPKYLFRKEGQNVTLSCEQNLNHDAMYWYRQDPGQGLRLIYYSQIVNDFQKGDIAEGYSVSREKKESFPLTVTSAQKNPTAFYLCASNSRGGSEQFFGPGTRLTVL.

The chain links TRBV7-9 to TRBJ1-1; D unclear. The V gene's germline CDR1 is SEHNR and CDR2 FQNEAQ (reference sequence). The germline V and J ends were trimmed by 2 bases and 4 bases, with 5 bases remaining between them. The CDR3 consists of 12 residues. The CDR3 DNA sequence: TGTGCCAGCAGCTTATATGTCACTGAAGCTTTCTTT. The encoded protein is CASSLYVTEAFF.

The CDR3 is CASSFLAEAFF. The CDR3 DNA follows: TGTGCCAGCAGTTTTCTTGCTGAAGCTTTCTTT. The chain recombines TRBV28 with TRBJ1-1; D is unresolved. Trimming pared 3 bases from V and 6 bases from J, leaving 5 bases between. This CDR3 contains 11 residues. The germline CDR1 and CDR2 sequences are MDHEN and SYDVKM.

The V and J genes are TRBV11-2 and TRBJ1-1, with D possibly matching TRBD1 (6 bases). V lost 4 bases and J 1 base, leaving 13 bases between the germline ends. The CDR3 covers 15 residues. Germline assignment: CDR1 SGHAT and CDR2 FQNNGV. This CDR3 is CASSSPGHWNTEAFF. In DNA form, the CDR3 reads TGTGCCAGCAGCTCCCCGGGACACTGGAACACTGAAGCTTTCTTT.

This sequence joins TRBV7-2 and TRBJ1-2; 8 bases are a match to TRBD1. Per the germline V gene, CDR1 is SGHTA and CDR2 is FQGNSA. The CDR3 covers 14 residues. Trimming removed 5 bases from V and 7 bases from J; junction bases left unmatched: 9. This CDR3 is CASSPRSGGFGYTF. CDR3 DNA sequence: TGTGCCAGCAGCCCCAGGTCAGGGGGCTTTGGCTACACCTTC.

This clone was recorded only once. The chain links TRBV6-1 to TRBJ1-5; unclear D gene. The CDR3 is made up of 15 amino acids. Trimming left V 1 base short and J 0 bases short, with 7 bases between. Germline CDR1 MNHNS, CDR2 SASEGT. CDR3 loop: CASSEVGVSNQPQHF. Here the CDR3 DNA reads TGTGCCAGCAGTGAAGTCGGGGTTAGCAATCAGCCCCAGCATTTT.

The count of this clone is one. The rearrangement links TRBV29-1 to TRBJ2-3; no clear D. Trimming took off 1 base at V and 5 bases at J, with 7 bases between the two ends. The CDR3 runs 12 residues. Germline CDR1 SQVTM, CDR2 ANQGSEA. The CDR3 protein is CSVEGRVDTQYF. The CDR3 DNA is TGCAGCGTTGAAGGTAGAGTAGATACGCAGTATTTT.

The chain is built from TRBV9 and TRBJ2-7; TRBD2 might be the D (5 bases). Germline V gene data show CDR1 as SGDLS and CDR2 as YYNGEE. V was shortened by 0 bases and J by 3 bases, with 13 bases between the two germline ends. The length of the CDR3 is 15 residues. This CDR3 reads CASSVAASRNYEQYF. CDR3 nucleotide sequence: TGTGCCAGCAGCGTAGCGGCTAGCCGAAACTACGAGCAGTACTTC.

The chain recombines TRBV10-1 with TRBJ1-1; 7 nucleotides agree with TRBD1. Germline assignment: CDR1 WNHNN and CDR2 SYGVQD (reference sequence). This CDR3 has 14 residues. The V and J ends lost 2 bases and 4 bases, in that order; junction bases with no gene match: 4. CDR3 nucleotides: TGCGCCAGCAGTGAGAGCGCAGGGGGCACTGAAGCTTTCTTT. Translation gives CASSESAGGTEAFF.

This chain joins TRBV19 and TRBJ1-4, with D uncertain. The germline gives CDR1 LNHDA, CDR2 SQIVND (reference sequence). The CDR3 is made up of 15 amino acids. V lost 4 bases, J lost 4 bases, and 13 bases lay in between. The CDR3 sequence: CASSKEGAGNEKLFF. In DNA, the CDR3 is TGTGCCAGTAGTAAGGAGGGAGCTGGTAATGAAAAACTGTTTTTT.

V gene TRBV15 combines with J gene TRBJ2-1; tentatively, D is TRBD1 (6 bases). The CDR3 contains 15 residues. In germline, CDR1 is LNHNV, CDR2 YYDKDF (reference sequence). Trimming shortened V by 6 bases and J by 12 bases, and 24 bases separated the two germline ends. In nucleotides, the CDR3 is TGTGCCACCAGTAGTGCATGGGGGCCCACAATGAGGCAGTTCTTC. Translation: CATSSAWGPTMRQFF.

The CDR3 DNA is TGTGCCAGCAGCTTAAGCGCGGGGGGCTATGGCTACACCTTC. This codes for CASSLSAGGYGYTF. The rearrangement joins TRBV7-2 to TRBJ1-2; D might be TRBD1 (5 bases). Trimming shortened V by 2 bases and J by 4 bases, and 11 bases separated the two germline ends. Germline assignment: CDR1 SGHTA and CDR2 FQGNSA. This CDR3 is 14 amino acids long.

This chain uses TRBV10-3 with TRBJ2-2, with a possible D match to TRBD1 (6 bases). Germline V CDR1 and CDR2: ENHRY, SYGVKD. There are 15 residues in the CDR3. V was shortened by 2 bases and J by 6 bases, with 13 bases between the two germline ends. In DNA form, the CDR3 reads TGTGCCATCAGTGAGCCGAAGGGGGTATCCGGGGAGCTGTTTTTT. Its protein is CAISEPKGVSGELFF.